Below are 30 T cell receptor beta chains sequenced from a single sample in a study of molecular identifiers for immune sequencing clone quantification (dated 2018 in TCRdb). Preparation of the library involved PCR. TCRdb shows the sequencer as Illumina HiSeq 4000. Through fastp at Q25 and MiXCR, TCRdb rebuilt clones from the public reads, retaining in-frame beta chains. Rows matching on CDR3 protein sequence are summarized as one entry with the most common DNA and genes. The sample yields approximately 550,000 distinct CDR3 sequences; 20% to 25% were counted once. 0.84% of the sample comes from the top ten. Sequencing used naive CD8+ T cells from blood, with Jurkat cell RNA spiked in. According to the study, the label for this sample's cell subset or site signals: FACS-sorted CD8+CD4-CCR7+CD45RA+ naive T cells. These receptors came from a human donor in good health. Some libraries in this study had Jurkat cell RNA spiked in.

This clonotype was seen only once. A much larger clonotype is one base distant, so this may be a read error. The chain joins TRBV7-2 to TRBJ2-7, with TRBD2 identical over 9 bases. Germline V lookup: CDR1 SGHTA, CDR2 FQGNSA. The CDR3 has 14 amino acids. For the CDR3, the DNA is TGTGCCAGCAGCCTGACCGGGACTAGCTACGAGCAGCACTTC. Encoded protein: CASSLTGTSYEQHF.

Points on this clonotype: A much larger clone differs by one base, so this may be a read error. It is likely a read error, because the conserved phenylalanine at the end of the CDR3 is missing. This chain uses TRBV6-5 with TRBJ2-3; D not certain. This CDR3 is built from 14 residues. In germline, CDR1 is MNHEY, CDR2 SVGAGI. V was pared by 4 bases and J by 6 bases, with 14 bases between. The CDR3 region is CASSSRAAVDTQYL. DNA of the CDR3: TGTGCCAGCAGTTCAAGGGCGGCCGTGGATACGCAGTATCTT.

As concerns this clonotype: A read error may account for a junction end that differs from germline. The V and J genes are TRBV24-1 and TRBJ2-2, with 8 bases identical to TRBD1. The CDR3 extends over 13 amino acids. CDR1 KGHDR and CDR2 SFDVKD come from the germline V gene. CDR3 nucleotides: TGTGCCACCAACCCAGGGGGCACCAGGGAGCTGTTTTTT. Its protein is CATNPGGTRELFF.

This clonotype was seen ten or more times. The rearrangement joins TRBV7-9 to TRBJ1-4; D ambiguous. This CDR3 has 16 residues. Between the trimmed V and J ends, which lost 6 bases and 3 bases, there was a span of 17 bases. Germline V gives CDR1 SEHNR, CDR2 FQNEAQ (reference sequence). The CDR3 sequence is CASSRNAEGANEKLFF. In DNA, the CDR3 is TGTGCCAGCAGTAGAAACGCGGAGGGAGCTAATGAAAAACTGTTTTTT.

This clonotype was counted only a few times. The chain joins TRBV5-1 to TRBJ2-7, with D possibly called TRBD1 or TRBD2 (7 bases each). Germline V lookup: CDR1 SGHRS, CDR2 YFSETQ. V lost 4 bases and J 4 bases, leaving 15 bases between the germline ends. This CDR3 is built from 14 residues. CDR3 residues: CASSAAGGGYEQYF. For the CDR3, the DNA is TGCGCCAGCAGCGCAGCAGGGGGGGGTTACGAGCAGTACTTC.

This clonotype was detected many times. The CDR3 sequence: CASSYDTRGEKLFF. The CDR3 bases are TGTGCCAGCAGTTACGACACTAGAGGAGAAAAACTGTTTTTT. V is TRBV6-5 and J is TRBJ1-4; D call uncertain. Trimming shortened V by 2 bases and J by 8 bases, and 12 bases separated the two germline ends. The CDR3 covers 14 residues. Germline CDR1 reads MNHEY; CDR2 reads SVGAGI.

The J gene is TRBJ2-7, the V gene TRBV28, with 8 bases aligning to TRBD2. In germline, CDR1 is MDHEN, CDR2 SYDVKM. The V and J ends lost 8 bases and 2 bases, in that order; junction bases with no gene match: 11. The length of the CDR3 is 15 residues. The CDR3 loop reads CASLFRGGAAYEQYF. The CDR3 nucleotides read TGTGCCAGCCTCTTCCGGGGGGGGGCCGCCTACGAGCAGTACTTC. The full variable domain, rest sourced from reference TRBV28 and TRBJ2-7, is DVKVTQSSRYLVKRTGEKVFLECVQDMDHENMFWYRQDPGLGLRLIYFSYDVKMKEKGDIPEGYSVSREKKERFSLILESASTNQTSMYLCASLFRGGAAYEQYFGPGTRLTVT.

V gene TRBV28 combines with J gene TRBJ2-1, with D perhaps TRBD1 or TRBD2 (5 bases each). Germline lookup yields CDR1 MDHEN and CDR2 SYDVKM. V lost 2 bases, J lost 4 bases, and 24 bases lay in between. There are 19 residues in the CDR3. CDR3 residues: CASSLRGRRLSRGYNEQFF. The CDR3 DNA follows: TGTGCCAGCAGTTTAAGGGGCCGCCGACTAAGCCGGGGTTACAATGAGCAGTTCTTC.

This clonotype was detected many times. This chain uses TRBV4-2 with TRBJ2-1, with a tentative D call TRBD2 (6 bases). The germline CDR1 and CDR2 sequences are LGHNA and YNFKEQ. V was trimmed by 4 bases and J by 4 bases, leaving 11 bases between them. The CDR3 spans 14 residues. CDR3 bases: TGTGCCAGCAGCCCAGAGACTAGGTACAATGAGCAGTTCTTC. This encodes CASSPETRYNEQFF.

The chain is built from TRBV2 and TRBJ2-7; perhaps TRBD1 as D (5 bases). The V end lost 4 bases, the J end lost 2 bases, and 12 bases lay between the germline ends. Germline lookup yields CDR1 SNHLY and CDR2 FYNNEI. The CDR3 sequence is 14 residues long. CDR3 sequence reads: CASSVKGLPYEQYF. Here the CDR3 DNA reads TGTGCCAGCAGTGTGAAGGGGCTGCCCTACGAGCAGTACTTC.

As regards this clonotype: A read error may be the cause here, since a much bigger clone is one base away. This chain links TRBV13 with TRBJ2-5, with D perhaps matching TRBD2 (6 bases). CDR1 and CDR2 from the germline V gene are PRHDT and FYEKMQ (reference sequence). CDR3 length equals 15 residues. The CDR3 bases are TGTGCCAGCAGCTTAGTAGCGGCGAGCCAAGAGGCCCAGTACTTC. It specifies CASSLVAASQEAQYF.

The rearrangement joins TRBV11-2 to TRBJ2-2, with 9 bases lining up with TRBD2. With 5 bases clipped from V and 1 base from J, the junction kept 14 bases outside the gene matches. CDR3 length: 19 amino acids. Per germline, CDR1 SGHAT and CDR2 FQNNGV. The CDR3 protein is CASSPKRGFSGGNTGELFF. The CDR3 DNA sequence: TGTGCCAGCAGCCCCAAGAGGGGATTTAGCGGGGGGAACACCGGGGAGCTGTTTTTT.

The V and J genes are TRBV12-3 or TRBV12-4 and TRBJ1-1; 7 bases match TRBD1. The CDR3 totals 14 residues. J was trimmed by 0 bases and V by 4 bases; bases with no gene match: 2. The chain's CDR3 is CASSSQGLNTEAFF. The CDR3 nucleotides are TGTGCCAGCAGTTCACAGGGGTTGAACACTGAAGCTTTCTTT.

In its sample, this clonotype was seen a few times. The chain couples TRBV19 to TRBJ2-3, with no clear D. CDR1 and CDR2 (germline): LNHDA, SQIVND (reference sequence). The CDR3 has 12 residues. The V gene lost 6 bases and the J gene lost 4 bases, with 8 bases spanning the gap. The DNA for the CDR3 is TGTGCCAGTAGCGGAGCCCCAGATACGCAGTATTTT. Its protein product is CASSGAPDTQYF.

On this clonotype: Given a much more abundant clone one base away, this may be a read error. The V call is TRBV6-2 or TRBV6-3, the J call TRBJ2-2; no reliable D call. CDR1 is MNHEY and CDR2 is SVGEGT in the germline V gene. The CDR3 length is 14 residues. With 2 bases removed from V and 0 bases from J, the gap between germline ends came to 4 bases. CDR3 protein: CASSYPTNTGELFF. The CDR3 nucleotides are TGTGCCAGCAGTTACCCGACGAACACCGGGGAGCTGTTTTTT.

This clonotype was seen a single time. V usage is TRBV11-3 and J usage is TRBJ2-7; D could derive from TRBD1 or TRBD2 (5 bases each). The germline V gene encodes CDR1 SGHNT and CDR2 YENEEA. CDR3 length: 16 residues. Trimming removed 4 bases at V and 5 bases at J, with 21 bases between. CDR3 sequence (DNA): TGTGCCAGCAGCTCCAGCTCGGGAACAGGTTTCGACGAGCAGTACTTC. It translates to CASSSSSGTGFDEQYF.

This clonotype has a count of ten or more. This chain joins TRBV7-2 and TRBJ2-3, with D maybe TRBD2 (5 bases). Trimming left V 7 bases short and J 3 bases short, with 11 bases between. The CDR3 has 13 amino acids. CDR1 and CDR2 from the germline V gene are SGHTA and FQGNSA. This CDR3 is CASTREMTDTQYF. DNA of the CDR3: TGTGCCAGCACTAGGGAGATGACAGATACGCAGTATTTT.

This clonotype was seen repeatedly, ten times or more. The chain joins TRBV12-5 to TRBJ1-1; D is unresolved. This CDR3 is 15 amino acids long. Trimming left V 5 bases short and J 2 bases short, with 15 bases between. CDR1 and CDR2 (germline): LGHNT, FRNRAP. This chain's CDR3 is CASGIPNAVNTEAFF. The DNA of the CDR3 is TGTGCTAGTGGTATCCCCAACGCGGTTAACACTGAAGCTTTCTTT.

The sample holds many counts of this clonotype. The chain joins TRBV28 to TRBJ2-3; weak D call: TRBD2 (6 bases). Between the trimmed V and J ends, which lost 6 bases and 0 bases, there was a span of 13 bases. The CDR3 spans 15 residues. Germline V lookup: CDR1 MDHEN, CDR2 SYDVKM. The CDR3 DNA is TGTGCCAGCAGCCCTCTAGCGCGGAGCACAGATACGCAGTATTTT. It specifies CASSPLARSTDTQYF.

This clonotype was detected ten times or more. The rearrangement links TRBV5-1 to TRBJ2-3, with D tentatively TRBD1 or TRBD2 (5 bases each). The CDR3 covers 15 residues. Germline values: CDR1 SGHRS, CDR2 YFSETQ. V lost 2 bases, J lost 2 bases, and 12 bases lay in between. CDR3 DNA sequence: TGCGCCAGCAGCTTCGGGACGGCCAACACAGATACGCAGTATTTT. This gives the protein CASSFGTANTDTQYF.

In its sample, this clonotype was seen many times. The chain carries TRBV4-3 and TRBJ2-7; D ambiguous. The germline V and J ends were trimmed by 1 base and 0 bases, with 7 bases remaining between them. CDR1 LGHNA and CDR2 YSLEER come from the germline V gene. The CDR3 is made up of 14 amino acids. CDR3 bases: TGCGCCAGCAGCCAAGTCCGAGGCTCCTACGAGCAGTACTTC. It yields the protein CASSQVRGSYEQYF.

The chain uses TRBV14 and TRBJ2-7, with a weak D call TRBD2 (5 bases). V lost 3 bases and J 5 bases, leaving 14 bases between the germline ends. CDR1 and CDR2 (germline): SGHDN, FVKESK. CDR3 length equals 14 residues. The CDR3 loop is CASSHGYGVHEQYF. The CDR3 region has the DNA TGTGCCAGCAGCCATGGATACGGGGTCCACGAGCAGTACTTC.

The chain recombines TRBV12-3 or TRBV12-4 with TRBJ2-3, with 12 bases fitting TRBD2. V trimming: 6 bases; J trimming: 1 base; junction bases outside the gene matches: 17. The CDR3 totals 20 residues. The chain's CDR3 is CASRPHLLAGGPGRTDTQYF. CDR3 nucleotides: TGTGCCAGCAGGCCTCATCTTCTAGCGGGGGGGCCCGGACGCACAGATACGCAGTATTTT.

This clonotype was seen a few times. The gene calls are TRBV6-2 or TRBV6-3 and TRBJ2-2, with 9 positions matching TRBD1. In germline, CDR1 is MNHEY, CDR2 SVGEGT. After removal of 6 bases from V and 1 base from J, the junction contained 12 bases not matched to a gene. The CDR3 is 18 residues long. The CDR3 DNA is TGTGCCAGCAGAATAATTTTTGCGGACAGGGGGAACACCGGGGAGCTGTTTTTT. Its translation: CASRIIFADRGNTGELFF.

This clonotype has only a few counts. The rearrangement links TRBV6-5 to TRBJ2-7; D may be TRBD1 or TRBD2 (5 bases each). Trimming removed 7 bases at V and 5 bases at J, with 15 bases between. The CDR3 loop spans 13 amino acids. Germline loops: CDR1 MNHEY, CDR2 SVGAGI. The DNA of the CDR3 is TGTGCCAGCACCCTCACCCGGGGACACGAGCAGTACTTC. It codes for CASTLTRGHEQYF.

The chain uses TRBV9 and TRBJ2-3; 12 nucleotides agree with TRBD2. Looked up from germline, CDR1 is SGDLS and CDR2 is YYNGEE. This CDR3 spans 19 amino acids. The trim removed 3 bases at V and 3 bases at J, leaving 14 bases unmatched. Here the CDR3 reads CASSAFDVGLAGFTDTQYF. The CDR3 DNA reads TGTGCCAGCAGCGCGTTCGACGTCGGACTAGCGGGGTTTACAGATACGCAGTATTTT.

In this sample, this clonotype turned up many times. The rearrangement uses TRBV14 and TRBJ2-3; D perhaps matches TRBD1 (6 bases). Deletions cut 1 base from V and 0 bases from J, with 8 bases between. Germline V CDR1 and CDR2: SGHDN, FVKESK. The CDR3 loop spans 15 amino acids. This chain's CDR3 is CASSQGDRSTDTQYF. CDR3 DNA: TGTGCCAGCAGCCAAGGAGACAGGAGCACAGATACGCAGTATTTT.

This clonotype came up many times. The genes are TRBV28 and TRBJ2-3; tentatively, D is TRBD2 (6 bases). The CDR3 consists of 13 residues. V was pared by 3 bases and J by 6 bases, with 10 bases between. CDR1 MDHEN and CDR2 SYDVKM come from the germline V gene. For the CDR3, the DNA is TGTGCCAGCAGTTTTAAAGGGAGGGATACGCAGTATTTT. Translated, it gives CASSFKGRDTQYF. The complete variable domain, with remaining parts taken from reference TRBV28 and TRBJ2-3, reads DVKVTQSSRYLVKRTGEKVFLECVQDMDHENMFWYRQDPGLGLRLIYFSYDVKMKEKGDIPEGYSVSREKKERFSLILESASTNQTSMYLCASSFKGRDTQYFGPGTRLTVL.

Ten or more counts support this clonotype. The chain carries TRBV24-1 and TRBJ2-2; maybe TRBD1 (5 bases). Trimming left V 7 bases short and J 6 bases short, with 11 bases between. The germline V gene has CDR1 KGHDR and CDR2 SFDVKD. The CDR3 is 13 amino acids. This CDR3 reads CATSAWGSGELFF. The DNA of the CDR3 is TGTGCCACCAGCGCTTGGGGCTCCGGGGAGCTGTTTTTT.

This clonotype was seen at least ten times. The V gene is TRBV6-5, the J gene TRBJ1-5, with D tentatively TRBD1 (6 bases). The CDR3 runs to 15 residues. Germline V gives CDR1 MNHEY, CDR2 SVGAGI. Trimming removed 6 bases from V and 2 bases from J, with 14 bases in between. The DNA of the CDR3 is TGTGCCAGCAGACCCTTCTACAGGGGCAATCAGCCCCAGCATTTT. Protein product: CASRPFYRGNQPQHF.